Reported below is one TCR beta chain. The V gene lost 3 bases and the J gene lost 4 bases, with 11 bases spanning the gap. Germline CDR1 is SEHNR and CDR2 is FQNEAQ (reference sequence). CDR3 length: 14 amino acids. This sample was included in a study of T cell responses to AZD1222 COVID-19 vaccine. Profiling relied on immunoSEQ multiplex PCR, and the TCRdb table lists in-frame clones only, not all of them. This sample has approximately 160,000 clones; approximately 90% occur once, and the top ten carry approximately 1.4%. This sequence originates from an adult in good health. This material consisted of peripheral blood, taken on day 0 of AZD1222 vaccination. V gene TRBV7-9 combines with J gene TRBJ2-3; D not certain. In DNA form, the CDR3 reads TGTGCCAGCAGCTTCGCAGGCGTCGCAGATACGCAGTATTTT. This encodes CASSFAGVADTQYF.